This note documents a single T cell receptor (beta chain) sequence. What it binds is unknown. This CDR3 has 16 residues. Germline V gene data show CDR1 as SGHTA and CDR2 as FQGNSA. V lost 1 base and J lost 3, with 12 bases in between. This sample stems from a study of T cell repertoires in cytomegalovirus infection. Overall study context: Well-studied HLA-B-restricted epitopes and recently identified HLA-C-restricted epitopes of CMV were both used in the study. TCR beta signatures that were public indicated CMV infection and matching HLA type.

Overall study findings and caveats: HLA-C-restricted TCR beta clonotypes specific for CMV led the ex vivo response.

TCRdb re-analysed the reads in MiXCR, keeping a single row per CDR3 protein. The table records fewer than 200,000 distinct CDR3 sequences, about 22% of them present only once. This sequence joins TRBV7-2 and TRBJ2-2; D may correspond to TRBD1 or TRBD2 (5 bases each). The material sequenced was CD8+ T cells from cultured PBMCs, taken from culture after CMV antigen stimulation. The receptor was isolated from a human donor in good health (CMV status not recorded). Some clones in this sample may be carry-over from other donors' samples. The CDR3 DNA reads as TGTGCCAGCAGCTTAGGCGGCAGGGAGTACACCGGGGAGCTGTTTTTT. It translates to CASSLGGREYTGELFF.